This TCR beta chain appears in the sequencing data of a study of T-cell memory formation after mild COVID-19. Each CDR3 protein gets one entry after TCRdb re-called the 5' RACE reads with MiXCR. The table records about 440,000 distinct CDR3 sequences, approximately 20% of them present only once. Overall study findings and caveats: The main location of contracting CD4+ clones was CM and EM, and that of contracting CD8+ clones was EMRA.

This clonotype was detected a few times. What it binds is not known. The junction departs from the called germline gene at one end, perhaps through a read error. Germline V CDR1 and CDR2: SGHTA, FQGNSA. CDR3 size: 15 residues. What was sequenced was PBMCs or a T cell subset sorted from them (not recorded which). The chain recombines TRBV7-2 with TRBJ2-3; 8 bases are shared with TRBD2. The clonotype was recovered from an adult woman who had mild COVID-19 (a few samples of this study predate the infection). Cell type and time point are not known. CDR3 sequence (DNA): TGTGCCAGCAGTTTAGCGGGACTTGGCACAGATACGCAGTATTTT. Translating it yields CASSLAGLGTDTQYF. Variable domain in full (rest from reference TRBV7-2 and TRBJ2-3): GAGVSQSPSNKVTEKGKDVELRCDPISGHTALYWYRQSLGQGLEFLIYFQGNSAPDKSGLPSDRFSAERTGGSVSTLTIQRTQQEDSAVYLCASSLAGLGTDTQYFGPGTRLTVL.